The subject of this entry is one T cell receptor beta chain. V lost 7 bases to trimming and J lost 3 bases; unmatched junction nucleotides: 5. Germline V gene sequence: CDR1 MDHEN, CDR2 SYDVKM. CDR3 size: 14 residues. These data belong to a study of blood T cells in healthy people across ages. Together with a sample-barcoded 5' primer, a J-beta primer mix was included in a second PCR lasting about 6 to 11 cycles. TCRdb reanalysed the 5' RACE reads using MiXCR and keeps one entry per CDR3 protein. The sample has some 900,000 distinct CDR3 sequences, roughly 43% seen once; the top ten hold roughly 12%. The sequence came from a man younger than 40 in good health. Sequenced input: blood. This rearrangement joins TRBV28 to TRBJ1-4; 7 bases agree with TRBD1. CDR3 DNA sequence: TGTGCCAGCATTCCAGGGGGGTCTAATGAAAAACTGTTTTTT. Protein sequence: CASIPGGSNEKLFF.